A single sample gave rise to the 29 T cell receptor beta chains below, sequenced in a study of T-cell memory formation after mild COVID-19. TCRdb redid the calling of the 5' RACE reads with MiXCR, one entry per CDR3 protein. The sample carries around 300,000 distinct CDR3 sequences, about an eighth recorded once. The material sequenced was PBMCs or a T cell subset sorted from them (not recorded which). The receptors originated from a man younger than 30 who had mild COVID-19 (a few samples of this study predate the infection). Cell type and time point are not known.

In this sample, this clonotype turned up a few times. The V gene is TRBV12-3 or TRBV12-4, the J gene TRBJ1-4; D gene unclear. The CDR3 is made up of 13 amino acids. The V gene lost 6 bases and the J gene lost 8 bases, with 13 bases spanning the gap. CDR3 sequence reads: CASSRISREKLFF. The CDR3 DNA follows: TGTGCCAGCAGCCGGATCTCTCGGGAAAAACTGTTTTTT.

The rearrangement joins TRBV7-9 to TRBJ1-1; D gene ambiguous. The CDR3 totals 13 residues. With 5 bases removed from V and 0 bases from J, the gap between germline ends came to 7 bases. Looked up from germline, CDR1 is SEHNR and CDR2 is FQNEAQ (reference sequence). CDR3 nucleotide sequence: TGTGCCAGCAGCGTAACGGTGAACACTGAAGCTTTCTTT. This translates into CASSVTVNTEAFF.

The genes are TRBV7-9 and TRBJ1-5; D ambiguous. Between the trimmed V and J ends, which lost 2 bases and 6 bases, there was a span of 8 bases. The V gene's germline CDR1 is SEHNR and CDR2 FQNEAQ (reference sequence). The CDR3 sequence is 13 residues long. The CDR3 bases are TGTGCCAGCAGCTTAATAAGTGGTCAGCCCCAGCATTTT. Protein: CASSLISGQPQHF.

The genes are TRBV12-3 or TRBV12-4 and TRBJ2-1; the D is unclear. The J call may not be correct, given that the DNA end is closer to TRBJ2-7. The CDR3 is 12 amino acids. For the CDR3, the DNA is TGTGCCAGCAGTTTAGGGTGGGGCGAGCAGTACTTC. Amino acids: CASSLGWGEQYF.

This clonotype was picked up a small number of times. The chain couples TRBV7-2 to TRBJ2-3, with D perhaps TRBD1 (5 bases). V was shortened by 5 bases and J by 0 bases, with 12 bases between the two germline ends. Germline CDR1 reads SGHTA; CDR2 reads FQGNSA. The CDR3 covers 15 residues. The CDR3, as DNA: TGTGCCAGCAGCCGCGTAGGGGATAGCACAGATACGCAGTATTTT. Amino acid sequence: CASSRVGDSTDTQYF.

The sample holds many counts of this clonotype. The J gene is TRBJ2-4, the V gene TRBV10-2, with D maybe TRBD1 (6 bases). CDR3 size: 12 residues. Germline-derived CDR1 and CDR2 are WSHSY and SAAADI. Trimming took off 7 bases at V and 9 bases at J, with 13 bases between the two ends. CDR3 DNA sequence: TGCGCCAGCACCGACAGGAGGTCCATTCAGTACTTC. Translating gives CASTDRRSIQYF.

V gene TRBV28 combines with J gene TRBJ1-1; 9 nucleotides match TRBD1. This CDR3 comprises 15 residues. V was pared by 3 bases and J by 1 base, with 3 bases of the junction left unmatched. In germline, CDR1 is MDHEN, CDR2 SYDVKM. As DNA, the CDR3 is TGTGCCAGCAGTTTGACAGGGGGATCGAACACTGAAGCTTTCTTT. Translation: CASSLTGGSNTEAFF. Variable domain in full (rest from reference TRBV28 and TRBJ1-1): DVKVTQSSRYLVKRTGEKVFLECVQDMDHENMFWYRQDPGLGLRLIYFSYDVKMKEKGDIPEGYSVSREKKERFSLILESASTNQTSMYLCASSLTGGSNTEAFFGQGTRLTVV.

The J gene is TRBJ2-7, the V gene TRBV20-1, with D perhaps being TRBD1 or TRBD2 (5 bases each). The CDR3 extends over 13 amino acids. V lost 1 base and J 1 base, leaving 8 bases between the germline ends. From germline, CDR1 is DFQATT and CDR2 SNEGSKA (reference sequence). This chain's CDR3 is CSARGWGSYEQYF. The CDR3 DNA reads as TGCAGTGCTAGAGGCTGGGGGTCCTACGAGCAGTACTTC.

The rearrangement joins TRBV6-1 to TRBJ2-3; 9 bases match TRBD2. From germline, CDR1 is MNHNS and CDR2 SASEGT. The J segment lost 4 bases and the V segment lost 0 bases, leaving 5 bases of the junction unmatched. The CDR3 extends over 16 amino acids. CDR3 nucleotide sequence: TGTGCCAGCAGTGAAGCCCCAGCGGGGGGCGCAGATACGCAGTATTTT. Translating gives CASSEAPAGGADTQYF.

This clonotype was seen a few times. The V call is TRBV20-1, the J call TRBJ2-1, with 8 positions matching TRBD1. Germline loops: CDR1 DFQATT, CDR2 SNEGSKA (reference sequence). The junction had 9 bases not matched to a gene; V was cut back by 2 bases and J by 9 bases. The CDR3 runs 14 residues. The CDR3 DNA reads as TGCAGTGCTAGACGGACGCAGGGGGCCACTGAGCAGTTCTTC. This codes for CSARRTQGATEQFF.

This clonotype was seen a few times. V and J are TRBV7-9 and TRBJ1-1, with unresolved D. From germline, CDR1 is SEHNR and CDR2 FQNEAQ (reference sequence). The CDR3 is 15 amino acids. Trimming shortened V by 6 bases and J by 1 base, and 15 bases separated the two germline ends. CDR3 coding DNA: TGTGCCAGCAGGGGCACGGGGAGCCCGAACACTGAAGCTTTCTTT. Its translation: CASRGTGSPNTEAFF.

This clonotype was picked up a small number of times. The rearrangement uses TRBV5-6 and TRBJ2-5, with 9 bases identical to TRBD2. The CDR3 loop spans 16 amino acids. Trimming cost V 0 bases and J 2 bases; bases outside gene matches: 5. CDR1 SGHDT and CDR2 YYEEEE come from the germline V gene. The CDR3: CASSLGPSGGQETQYF. The CDR3 DNA follows: TGTGCCAGCAGCTTGGGCCCGAGCGGGGGGCAAGAGACCCAGTACTTC.

This chain links TRBV9 with TRBJ2-1; 10 bases fit TRBD1. The length of the CDR3 is 16 residues. Trimming took 2 bases from V and 7 from J; bases not matched to a gene: 9. The germline CDR1 and CDR2 sequences are SGDLS and YYNGEE. For the CDR3, the DNA is TGTGCCAGCAGCGTTGACCGGACAGGGGGAGGAAATGAGCAGTTCTTC. Protein: CASSVDRTGGGNEQFF.

This clonotype has only a few counts. The J gene is TRBJ1-5, the V gene TRBV29-1; unclear D gene. The germline gives CDR1 SQVTM, CDR2 ANQGSEA. The CDR3 extends over 12 amino acids. Trimming took off 4 bases at V and 4 bases at J, with 8 bases between the two ends. CDR3 in amino acids: CSVAEGNQPQHF. The CDR3 DNA reads TGCAGCGTTGCAGAGGGAAATCAGCCCCAGCATTTT.

This clonotype was detected a few times. The chain is built from TRBV5-1 and TRBJ1-4; no definite D call. Germline CDR1 and CDR2: SGHRS and YFSETQ. This CDR3 has 15 amino acids. Trimming removed 4 bases at V and 8 bases at J, with 18 bases between. The CDR3 protein is CASSPIPSLREKLFF. Here the CDR3 DNA reads TGCGCCAGCAGCCCTATACCGTCTTTACGGGAAAAACTGTTTTTT.

V is TRBV3-2 and J is TRBJ1-1. TRBV3-2 represents a pseudogene. This CDR3 contains 16 residues. CDR3 sequence (DNA): TGTGCCAGCAGCCAAGACGAGACAACCATGAACACTGAAGCTTTCTTT. Translation gives CASSQDETTMNTEAFF.

In this sample, this clonotype turned up many times. V gene TRBV7-3 combines with J gene TRBJ2-6; the D is unclear. V was trimmed by 4 bases and J by 0 bases, leaving 7 bases between them. Per the germline V gene, CDR1 is SGHTA and CDR2 is FQGTGA. The CDR3 spans 15 residues. The CDR3 DNA sequence: TGTGCCAGCAGCTCGGGTCTCTCTGGGGCCAACGTCCTGACTTTC. Translation gives CASSSGLSGANVLTF.

This clonotype has only a few counts. The rearrangement uses TRBV7-8 and TRBJ2-1; 7 positions agree with TRBD1. CDR3 size: 16 residues. V was clipped by 7 bases and J by 8 bases; unmatched bases: 17. Germline lookup yields CDR1 SGHVS and CDR2 FQNEAQ. CDR3: CASTLRTGGYPDEQFF. The CDR3 coding sequence is TGTGCCAGCACCTTGCGGACAGGTGGTTATCCCGATGAGCAGTTCTTC.

The chain joins TRBV9 to TRBJ1-1, with 7 nucleotides matching TRBD1. J gave up 4 bases and V 3 bases, and 9 bases lay outside the gene matches. The CDR3 runs 15 residues. Per germline, CDR1 SGDLS and CDR2 YYNGEE. This chain's CDR3 is CASSAAGGTTTEAFF. CDR3 nucleotides: TGTGCCAGCAGCGCCGCAGGGGGGACGACCACTGAAGCTTTCTTT.

This clonotype was detected many times. The chain employs TRBV11-2 and TRBJ2-5; D is ambiguous. V was pared by 5 bases and J by 2 bases, with 9 bases between. The CDR3 has 13 residues. The germline V gene has CDR1 SGHAT and CDR2 FQNNGV. CDR3 sequence (DNA): TGTGCCAGCAGCCGAGACTTACAAGAGACCCAGTACTTC. Encoded protein: CASSRDLQETQYF.

The V and J genes are TRBV9 and TRBJ2-5; TRBD2 matches at 12 bases. CDR1 SGDLS and CDR2 YYNGEE come from the germline V gene. The CDR3 totals 18 residues. Trimming removed 4 bases from V and 1 base from J; junction bases left unmatched: 11. CDR3 in amino acids: CASSSSGGASPGQETQYF. The CDR3 nucleotides are TGTGCCAGCAGCTCTAGCGGGGGGGCGTCCCCAGGCCAAGAGACCCAGTACTTC. Drawing the rest from reference TRBV9 and TRBJ2-5, the complete variable domain is DSGVTQTPKHLITATGQRVTLRCSPRSGDLSVYWYQQSLDQGLQFLIQYYNGEERAKGNILERFSAQQFPDLHSELNLSSLELGDSALYFCASSSSGGASPGQETQYFGPGTRLLVL.

The chain uses TRBV10-2 and TRBJ2-3; TRBD2 matches 9 bases. Germline V gives CDR1 WSHSY, CDR2 SAAADI. V was clipped by 6 bases and J by 2 bases; unmatched bases: 6. CDR3 size: 15 residues. The CDR3 region has the DNA TGCGCCAGCAGCGCTAGCGGGGTCTACACAGATACGCAGTATTTT. Its translation is CASSASGVYTDTQYF.

This clonotype came up a few times. The gene calls are TRBV10-3 and TRBJ1-5, with 8 bases that match TRBD1. Looked up from germline, CDR1 is ENHRY and CDR2 is SYGVKD. The CDR3 has 16 residues. With 10 bases clipped from V and 1 base from J, the junction kept 12 bases outside the gene matches. The CDR3: CARGGTGKRSNQPQHF. For the CDR3, the DNA is TGTGCCAGGGGCGGGACAGGCAAGAGGAGCAATCAGCCCCAGCATTTT.

The chain carries TRBV6-5 and TRBJ2-7, with D possibly TRBD2 on 5 matching bases. Germline lookup yields CDR1 MNHEY and CDR2 SVGAGI. This CDR3 spans 14 amino acids. The V end lost 0 bases, the J end lost 4 bases, and 10 bases lay between the germline ends. CDR3: CASSYSYRGYEQYF. The CDR3 nucleotides read TGTGCCAGCAGTTACTCGTATCGCGGGTACGAGCAGTACTTC.

The rearrangement uses TRBV12-3 or TRBV12-4 and TRBJ2-5; 8 bases agree with TRBD1. V dropped 7 bases and J dropped 3; count of bases not matched to a gene: 4. The CDR3 consists of 13 residues. CDR3 amino acids: CASKRQGKETQYF. CDR3 nucleotide sequence: TGTGCCAGCAAGAGACAGGGGAAAGAGACCCAGTACTTC.

This clonotype showed up many times. This chain joins TRBV7-9 and TRBJ2-7; D is unresolved. The CDR3 loop spans 14 amino acids. Germline CDR1 and CDR2: SEHNR and FQNEAQ (reference sequence). The V gene lost 1 base and the J gene lost 2 bases, with 9 bases spanning the gap. CDR3 region: CASSLVGHPYEQYF. For the CDR3, the DNA is TGTGCCAGCAGCTTAGTGGGTCACCCCTACGAGCAGTACTTC.

The table lists this clonotype with a few counts. This chain joins TRBV20-1 and TRBJ2-1; D is unclear. V was trimmed by 6 bases and J by 0 bases, leaving 15 bases between them. Per the germline V gene, CDR1 is DFQATT and CDR2 is SNEGSKA (reference sequence). The CDR3 loop spans 15 amino acids. CDR3 nucleotides: TGCAGTGCAGACTCCGACACCTTCTCCTACAATGAGCAGTTCTTC. Protein sequence: CSADSDTFSYNEQFF.

This clonotype was counted only a few times. This chain uses TRBV7-8 with TRBJ2-7; D remains unclear. Trimming pared 3 bases from V and 9 bases from J, leaving 12 bases between. Germline V gene sequence: CDR1 SGHVS, CDR2 FQNEAQ. This CDR3 comprises 12 residues. As DNA, the CDR3 is TGTGCCAGCAGCTTTTCTGGGGATCGGCAGTACGTC. This codes for CASSFSGDRQYV.

This clonotype turned up a few times. This chain uses TRBV7-3 with TRBJ2-1; 12 bases fit TRBD2. Germline V lookup: CDR1 SGHTA, CDR2 FQGTGA. This CDR3 is built from 16 residues. Germline trimming cut 5 bases from V and 9 bases from J; bases unmatched to any gene: 11. CDR3 DNA: TGTGCCAGCAGCGCCCGACTAGCGGGGGCAAAGTCTGAGCAGTTCTTC. Protein sequence: CASSARLAGAKSEQFF.